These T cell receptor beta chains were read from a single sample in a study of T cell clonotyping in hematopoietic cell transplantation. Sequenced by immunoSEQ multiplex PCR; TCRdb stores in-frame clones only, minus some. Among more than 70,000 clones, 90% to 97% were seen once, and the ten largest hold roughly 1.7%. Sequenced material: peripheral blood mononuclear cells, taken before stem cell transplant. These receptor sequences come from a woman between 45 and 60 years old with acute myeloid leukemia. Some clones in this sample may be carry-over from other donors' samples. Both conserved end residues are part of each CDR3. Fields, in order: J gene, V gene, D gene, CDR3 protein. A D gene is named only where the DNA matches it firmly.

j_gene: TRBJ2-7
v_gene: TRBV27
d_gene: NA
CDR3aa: CASSLRLASSYEQYF

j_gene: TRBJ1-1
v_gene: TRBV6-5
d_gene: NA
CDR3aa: CASSSQVAIMNTEAFF

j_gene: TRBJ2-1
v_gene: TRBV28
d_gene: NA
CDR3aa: CASKTGRSSYNEQFF

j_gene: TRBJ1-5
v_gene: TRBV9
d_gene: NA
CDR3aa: CASSVNGGAGQPQHF

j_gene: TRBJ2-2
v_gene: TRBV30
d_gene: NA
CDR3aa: CAWSGPTAPNTGELFF

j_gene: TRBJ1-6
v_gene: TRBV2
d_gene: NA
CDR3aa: CASSGGESSYNSPLHF

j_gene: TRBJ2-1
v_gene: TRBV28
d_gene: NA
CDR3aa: CASSLRLLQFF

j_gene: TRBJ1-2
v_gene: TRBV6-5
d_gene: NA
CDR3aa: CASSYSGWGNYGYTF

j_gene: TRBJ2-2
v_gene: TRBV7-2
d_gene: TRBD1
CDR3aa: CASSYRQGGGTGELFF

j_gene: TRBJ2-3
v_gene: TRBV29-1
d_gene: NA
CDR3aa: CSGRLDSDTQYF

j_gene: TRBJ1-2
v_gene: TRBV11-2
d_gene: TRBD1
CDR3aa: CASSSDRTAYGYTF

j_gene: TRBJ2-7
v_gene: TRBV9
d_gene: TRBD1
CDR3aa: CASSDGTAYEQYF

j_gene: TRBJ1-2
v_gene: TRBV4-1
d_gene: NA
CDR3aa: CASSYLRGGNYGYTF

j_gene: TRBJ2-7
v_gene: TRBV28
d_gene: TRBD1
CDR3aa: CASRPPAGTDYEQYF

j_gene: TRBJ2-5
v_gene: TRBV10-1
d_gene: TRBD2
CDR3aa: CASSFGLAGETQYF

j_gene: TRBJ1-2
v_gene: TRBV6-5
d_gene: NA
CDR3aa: CASSPVMQGPLGYTF

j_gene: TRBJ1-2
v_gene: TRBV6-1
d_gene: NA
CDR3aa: CASSESSTYYGYTF

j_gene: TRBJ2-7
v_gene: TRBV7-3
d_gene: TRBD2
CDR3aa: CASSLSSGVLTF

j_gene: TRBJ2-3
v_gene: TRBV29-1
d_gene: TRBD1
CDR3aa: CSVGGGTGVSDTQYF

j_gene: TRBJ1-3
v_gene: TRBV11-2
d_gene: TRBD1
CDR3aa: CASSSRGGFSGNTIYF

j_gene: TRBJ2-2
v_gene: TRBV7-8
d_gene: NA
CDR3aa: CASSLGLAGELFF

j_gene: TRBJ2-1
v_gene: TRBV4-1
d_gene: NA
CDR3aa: CASSQDRARSSYNEQFF

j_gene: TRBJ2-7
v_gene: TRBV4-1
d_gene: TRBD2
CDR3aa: CASSQATGTSSYEQYF